This TCR beta chain was found in a study of follicular helper T cells after annual influenza vaccination. Described time point: 2014-2015 season, pre-vaccination. Libraries were prepared by immunoSEQ multiplex PCR; TCRdb keeps only in-frame clonotypes and omits some of them. The data hold approximately 12,000 clones, with roughly 78% observed a single time. Looked up from germline, CDR1 is SNHLY and CDR2 is FYNNEI. The CDR3 has 14 residues. Trimming took 4 bases from V and 2 from J, leaving 9 bases between them. The rearrangement links TRBV2 to TRBJ1-3, with a tentative D call TRBD1 (5 bases). The sequence was obtained from an adult who received the influenza vaccine. Sequences were derived from CXCR5- memory CD4+ T cells sorted from blood, sampled on the day of influenza vaccination. CDR3 amino acids: CASSVEGAGNTIYF. The CDR3 DNA reads as TGTGCCAGCAGTGTAGAAGGGGCTGGAAACACCATATATTTT. The variable domain in full, completed from reference TRBV2 and TRBJ1-3, reads EPEVTQTPSHQVTQMGQEVILRCVPISNHLYFYWYRQILGQKVEFLVSFYNNEISEKSEIFDDQFSVERPDGSNFTLKIRSTKLEDSAMYFCASSVEGAGNTIYFGEGSWLTVV.